One sample yielded the 5 T cell receptor beta chains listed below, sequenced in a study of human T cells and chemical hapten exposure. MiXCR, run by TCRdb on the RACE reads, gives a single entry per CDR3 protein. Of 150,000 to 200,000 distinct CDR3 sequences listed, roughly 30% are singletons. Time point in this sample: pre-sensitization, week 0. As to treatment: therapeutic diphenylcyclopropenone sensitization with weekly scalp DPC. The sequences come from whole blood, collected in connection with sensitization to the hapten diphenylcyclopropenone (DPC). The receptors were gathered from a woman aged 25 to 39 with alopecia areata. Some clones in this sample may be carry-over from other donors' samples.

There are a few counts of this clonotype. This chain joins TRBV28 and TRBJ1-1; D call uncertain. The germline V gene encodes CDR1 MDHEN and CDR2 SYDVKM. V gave up 8 bases and J gave up 10 bases, with 17 bases separating them. The CDR3 consists of 12 residues. CDR3 sequence (DNA): TGTGCCAGCGGGCCTTTCGTTGGGGTAGCTTTCTTT. Its protein product is CASGPFVGVAFF.

This clonotype was counted only a few times. This rearrangement joins TRBV5-5 to TRBJ1-1; D call uncertain. The CDR3 contains 14 residues. The V end lost 5 bases, the J end lost 2 bases, and 13 bases lay between the germline ends. The germline V gene encodes CDR1 SGHKS and CDR2 YYEKEE (reference sequence). CDR3: CASRPHIGNTEAFF. In nucleotides, the CDR3 is TGTGCCAGCAGACCCCATATCGGAAACACTGAAGCTTTCTTT.

This clonotype was counted only a few times. The chain has TRBV29-1 and TRBJ2-3; D not certain. The germline CDR1 and CDR2 sequences are SQVTM and ANQGSEA. Trimming left V 6 bases short and J 2 bases short, with 21 bases between. The CDR3 is 16 amino acids. The DNA of the CDR3 is TGCAGCGTACCCACTGAATTTAGGGATCCCACAGATACGCAGTATTTT. Protein sequence: CSVPTEFRDPTDTQYF.

The chain has TRBV10-3 and TRBJ1-3; D perhaps matches TRBD1 (5 bases). Per germline, CDR1 ENHRY and CDR2 SYGVKD. Trimming took off 6 bases at V and 0 bases at J, with 9 bases between the two ends. CDR3 length: 14 residues. CDR3 DNA sequence: TGTGCCATCAGCCTAGGGGTCTCTGGAAACACCATATATTTT. Protein: CAISLGVSGNTIYF.

The gene calls are TRBV2 and TRBJ2-4, with no clear D. CDR3 length: 14 residues. The germline V gene has CDR1 SNHLY and CDR2 FYNNEI. V gave up 10 bases and J gave up 2 bases, with 15 bases separating them. The CDR3 reads CATKPPTTKNIQYF. Here the CDR3 DNA reads TGTGCCACCAAACCCCCCACCACCAAAAACATTCAGTACTTC.